A single sample gave rise to the 24 T cell receptor beta chains below, sequenced in a study of chemoradiotherapy in HPV16-positive cancers. Some clones are missing from TCRdb's copy, which holds only in-frame ones; the method was immunoSEQ multiplex PCR. Of 7,000 to 7,500 clones detected, around four fifths appear once; the ten largest clones hold 6.5%. The starting material was tumor tissue, obtained from a patient who underwent chemoradiotherapy. These receptors all come from a human donor with HPV-associated anogenital cancer.

V gene TRBV18 combines with J gene TRBJ2-2; perhaps D is TRBD1 or TRBD2 (5 bases each). The CDR3 runs 14 residues. The germline V gene has CDR1 KGHSH and CDR2 LQKENI. The V and J ends lost 3 bases and 6 bases respectively, with 11 bases between them. The CDR3 region is CASSPTGTPGELFF. The DNA of the CDR3 is TGTGCCAGCTCACCCACTGGGACGCCCGGGGAGCTGTTTTTT.

This clone has a handful of counts. The chain links TRBV15 to TRBJ2-1, with a tentative D call TRBD2 (6 bases). V lost 5 bases and J 5 bases, leaving 16 bases between the germline ends. The length of the CDR3 is 15 residues. The germline gives CDR1 LNHNV, CDR2 YYDKDF (reference sequence). The CDR3, as DNA: TGTGCCACCAGCTCAACTGGGGGGACTCACAATGAGCAGTTCTTC. Translation gives CATSSTGGTHNEQFF.

The rearrangement uses TRBV18 and TRBJ1-1; possible D gene TRBD1, 6 bases. Trimming shortened V by 5 bases and J by 2 bases, and 21 bases separated the two germline ends. From germline, CDR1 is KGHSH and CDR2 LQKENI. This CDR3 region has 17 residues. CDR3 bases: TGTGCCAGCTCATCGAGGGTCTTAACAGGGCTAAACACTGAAGCTTTCTTT. Translated, it gives CASSSRVLTGLNTEAFF.

CDR3 DNA sequence: TGTGCCAGCAGCGTAGGGCGTAGCGGGGTCTCAGATACGCAGTATTTT. The encoded protein is CASSVGRSGVSDTQYF. The V gene is TRBV9, the J gene TRBJ2-3, with TRBD2 matching over 8 bases. The germline V gene encodes CDR1 SGDLS and CDR2 YYNGEE. V lost 0 bases to trimming and J lost 4 bases; unmatched junction nucleotides: 7. The CDR3 loop spans 16 amino acids.

The V gene is TRBV30, the J gene TRBJ2-5, with D possibly TRBD1 on 6 matching bases. The CDR3 consists of 13 residues. The germline V gene encodes CDR1 GTSNPN and CDR2 SVGIG (reference sequence). The V end lost 6 bases, the J end lost 4 bases, and 15 bases lay between the germline ends. The CDR3 DNA follows: TGTGCCTGTCGACGGCAAGGGGGAGAGACCCAGTACTTC. As protein: CACRRQGGETQYF.

In its sample, this clone was seen a few times. The V call is TRBV2, the J call TRBJ1-6; TRBD1 matches 10 bases. With 9 bases clipped from V and 4 bases from J, the junction kept 6 bases outside the gene matches. The germline gives CDR1 SNHLY, CDR2 FYNNEI. The CDR3 covers 15 residues. CDR3 bases: TGTGCCAGTGGGACAGGGGAACAATATAATTCACCCCTCCACTTT. Its translation is CASGTGEQYNSPLHF.

Turning to this clone: This CDR3 fails to terminate in the conserved phenylalanine or tryptophan, so it likely reflects a read error. The DNA is left out, because the CDR3 cannot be placed on it with certainty; the CDR3 is given as TCRdb lists it. The genes are TRBV18 and TRBJ2-7. Germline loops: CDR1 KGHSH, CDR2 LQKENI. Termini included, the CDR3 measures 11 amino acids. The CDR3 loop reads CASSPRSTRIE.

In this sample, this clone turned up once. The CDR3 sequence: CASSLTQIGSTEAFF. The CDR3, as DNA: TGTGCCAGCAGCTTAACCCAAATCGGGAGCACTGAAGCTTTCTTT. The rearrangement joins TRBV5-4 to TRBJ1-1; D is ambiguous. Germline CDR1 and CDR2: SGHNT and YYREEE (reference sequence). V gave up 2 bases and J gave up 4 bases, with 15 bases separating them. The length of the CDR3 is 15 residues.

The V call is TRBV19, the J call TRBJ1-2; D not certain. This CDR3 is built from 11 residues. Trimming left V 6 bases short and J 5 bases short, with 7 bases between. CDR1 is LNHDA and CDR2 is SQIVND in the germline V gene (reference sequence). CDR3 bases: TGTGCCAGTAGCCGGAGTTATGGCTACACCTTC. Encoded protein: CASSRSYGYTF.

The J gene is TRBJ2-7, the V gene TRBV19, with 7 nucleotides matching TRBD2. Germline lookup yields CDR1 LNHDA and CDR2 SQIVND (reference sequence). V trimming: 4 bases; J trimming: 6 bases; junction bases outside the gene matches: 9. This CDR3 spans 14 amino acids. CDR3 DNA sequence: TGTGCCAGTAGTAAAGGCCGCGGCGGGGGCGAGCAGTACTTC. Its protein is CASSKGRGGGEQYF.

The chain couples TRBV28 to TRBJ2-7; 12 nucleotides align to TRBD2. J lost 3 bases, V lost 1 base, and 10 bases had no gene match. The CDR3 loop spans 18 amino acids. Germline CDR1 MDHEN, CDR2 SYDVKM. CDR3 protein: CASSLSGLAGRAVYEQYF. CDR3 nucleotides: TGTGCCAGCAGTTTATCCGGACTAGCGGGGCGCGCCGTCTACGAGCAGTACTTC.

The V gene is TRBV7-3, the J gene TRBJ2-1; possible D gene TRBD2, 6 bases. This CDR3 is 16 amino acids long. Trimming left V 2 bases short and J 2 bases short, with 13 bases between. Germline V lookup: CDR1 SGHTA, CDR2 FQGTGA. The CDR3 region is CASSLSPAGAYNEQFF. The CDR3 nucleotides read TGTGCCAGCAGCTTATCCCCAGCGGGTGCCTACAATGAGCAGTTCTTC.

Only a few counts were recorded for this clone. This rearrangement joins TRBV7-2 to TRBJ1-2, with 12 nucleotides matching TRBD1. Germline V gene lookup returns CDR1 SGHTA and CDR2 FQGNSA. CDR3 length equals 17 residues. J gave up 6 bases and V 0 bases, and 8 bases lay outside the gene matches. This CDR3 reads CASSLAAGTGGANGYTF. DNA of the CDR3: TGTGCCAGCAGCTTAGCTGCCGGGACAGGGGGCGCGAATGGCTACACCTTC.

This clone was observed once. The chain has TRBV2 and TRBJ2-7; D possibly corresponds to TRBD2 (5 bases). V dropped 1 base and J dropped 2 bases, with 9 bases sitting between them. The CDR3 is 14 residues long. Germline CDR1 is SNHLY and CDR2 is FYNNEI. The CDR3 loop is CASSEGQEAYEQYF. CDR3 in DNA: TGTGCCAGCAGTGAAGGCCAGGAGGCCTACGAGCAGTACTTC.

The sample holds a few counts of this clone. The sample carries other DNA sequences with the same CDR3. The rearrangement uses TRBV7-2 and TRBJ1-1, with no clear D. Germline V gene lookup returns CDR1 SGHTA and CDR2 FQGNSA. This CDR3 is 14 amino acids long. V lost 1 base to trimming and J lost 2 bases, with 8 bases between them. The CDR3 nucleotides are TGTGCCAGCAGCTTAGGTCGGGGAAACACTGAAGCTTTCTTT. Translating gives CASSLGRGNTEAFF.

The V gene is TRBV18, the J gene TRBJ2-1; D is uncertain. Germline V lookup: CDR1 KGHSH, CDR2 LQKENI. The CDR3 spans 15 residues. Trimming shortened V by 5 bases and J by 9 bases, and 20 bases separated the two germline ends. The CDR3 nucleotides are TGTGCCAGCTCAGCGCCCATCCGAATTTCGGGTGAGCAGTTCTTC. Its translation is CASSAPIRISGEQFF.

This chain uses TRBV6-5 with TRBJ2-7, with 8 bases that match TRBD1. The germline V gene has CDR1 MNHEY and CDR2 SVGAGI. J was trimmed by 0 bases and V by 5 bases; bases with no gene match: 6. This CDR3 contains 15 residues. The CDR3 nucleotides read TGTGCCAGCAGTGGCCGGGACAGGAGCTCCTACGAGCAGTACTTC. Translation: CASSGRDRSSYEQYF.

The chain employs TRBV5-4 and TRBJ1-1; tentatively, D is TRBD1 (6 bases). V lost 4 bases to trimming and J lost 3 bases, with 10 bases between them. The CDR3 is 13 amino acids. Germline values: CDR1 SGHNT, CDR2 YYREEE (reference sequence). The CDR3 protein is CASSIRTDTEAFF. The CDR3 DNA is TGTGCCAGCAGCATTCGGACAGACACTGAAGCTTTCTTT.

The V call is TRBV27, the J call TRBJ1-2; tentative D call: TRBD1 (5 bases). The CDR3 consists of 11 residues. Germline CDR1 reads MNHEY; CDR2 reads SMNVEV (reference sequence). Trimming removed 5 bases at V and 8 bases at J, with 9 bases between. The CDR3 DNA reads as TGTGCCAGCAGTGAGGGGCGAGGCTACACCTTC. This encodes CASSEGRGYTF.

The J gene is TRBJ2-3, the V gene TRBV23-1, with D unresolved. TRBV23-1 is designated an ORF whose function remains uncertain. The V gene lost 6 bases and the J gene lost 1 base, with 14 bases spanning the gap. This CDR3 contains 15 residues. The CDR3 DNA follows: TGCGCCAGCAGGGGCGAAGGGCAAGGCACAGATACGCAGTATTTT. Its translation: CASRGEGQGTDTQYF.

The genes are TRBV7-2 and TRBJ1-2; 7 bases align to TRBD1. V was pared by 5 bases and J by 7 bases, with 13 bases of the junction left unmatched. The CDR3 runs 15 residues. The V gene's germline CDR1 is SGHTA and CDR2 FQGNSA. The CDR3, as DNA: TGTGCCAGCAGCGCAAGCCGACAGGGACGAGGTGGCTACACCTTC. Its protein is CASSASRQGRGGYTF.

V is TRBV6-1 and J is TRBJ1-1; a weak D match, TRBD1 (6 bases). This CDR3 is built from 14 residues. Trimming removed 4 bases at V and 0 bases at J, with 9 bases between. Germline lookup yields CDR1 MNHNS and CDR2 SASEGT. CDR3: CASSADSMNTEAFF. The CDR3 coding sequence is TGTGCCAGCAGTGCGGACAGTATGAACACTGAAGCTTTCTTT.

The genes are TRBV6-5 and TRBJ2-7, with TRBD1 matching over 9 bases. Germline values: CDR1 MNHEY, CDR2 SVGAGI. There are 14 residues in the CDR3. J was trimmed by 6 bases and V by 4 bases; bases with no gene match: 7. This CDR3 is CASSFRDRVGEQYF. The CDR3 DNA reads TGTGCCAGCAGTTTCCGGGACAGGGTAGGCGAGCAGTACTTC.

This clone counts as medium-sized (0.01 to 0.1%). This sequence joins TRBV9 and TRBJ1-6, with D possibly being TRBD1 (5 bases). Trimming left V 1 base short and J 8 bases short, with 13 bases between. This CDR3 comprises 15 residues. The V gene's germline CDR1 is SGDLS and CDR2 YYNGEE. The CDR3 here is CASSVRQGQDSPLHF. The CDR3 DNA follows: TGTGCCAGCAGCGTACGCCAGGGTCAGGATTCACCCCTCCACTTT. Full variable domain (missing parts from reference TRBV9 and TRBJ1-6): DSGVTQTPKHLITATGQRVTLRCSPRSGDLSVYWYQQSLDQGLQFLIQYYNGEERAKGNILERFSAQQFPDLHSELNLSSLELGDSALYFCASSVRQGQDSPLHFGNGTRLTVT.